This T cell receptor (beta chain) stems from a study of CXCR3-negative and CXCR3-positive naive CD8 T cells (dated by TCRdb to between 2019 and 2020). The study in broad terms: In total, approximately 130 million TRB reads were obtained, or roughly 1.5 +/- 0.3 million reads per library. TRBV-TRBJ cluster analysis included naive subsets from 5 donors and memory cells from 3 donors. Diversity and physicochemical repertoire analyses covered roughly eleven donors pooled from two independent experiments. The paper's findings and limits, for the study overall: CXCR3 expression partially decreased after cryopreservation, so most assays used freshly isolated PBMCs. Naive CXCR3-negative and CXCR3-positive cells from the same donor showed similar TRBV-TRBJ usage, whereas memory cells showed distinct patterns. Because surface CD5, which is linked to self-reactivity in mice, was comparable between the naive subsets, TCR interaction strength was also inferred from the physicochemical properties of TRB CDR3s. Repertoire diversity was comparably high in both naive subsets but much lower in memory CD8+ T cells.

Each CD8+ T cell subset was flow-sorted in triplicate, with roughly 300,000 cells per subset placed directly into RLT lysis buffer. Peripheral blood mononuclear cells were isolated from buffy coats by standard density gradient centrifugation. An RNeasy Mini Kit was used to extract total RNA from the sorted cells. As to this clonotype: Its antigen is still unknown.

TCRdb lists the instrument as NextSeq 550. The Human TCR Profiling Kit (MiLaboratory) was used to make UMI-labeled 5' RACE TRB cDNA libraries. cDNA synthesis used the entire amount of extracted RNA, and PCR amplification then used the entire amount of cDNA produced. The libraries were made side by side, with each library going through the same number of PCR cycles. On the authors' methods: With a requirement of at least two reads per UMI, MIGEC and MiXCR extracted about 50,000 +/- 10,000 unique UMI-labeled TRB cDNA molecules per library. On average, each library contained approximately 40,000 +/- 10,000 functional in-frame TRB CDR3 nucleotide clonotypes without stop codons. Diversity metrics, including normalized Shannon-Wiener and Chao1, were computed in VDJtools after downsampling to 5000 UMI-labeled TRB molecules per sample. VDJtools computed clonotype-size-weighted physicochemical properties of the central five CDR3 residues: interaction energy, strength, volume and Kidera factor 4. The reads underwent TCRdb reprocessing, giving one record for each CDR3 protein sequence and no DNA. Clone size and V and J calls follow TCRdb, not the original study. The record for this sample contains about 40,000 distinct CDR3 sequences. The ten most abundant clones make up 6% to 8.5% of the sample.

From the cysteine up to the phenylalanine, the CDR3 has a length of 14 residues. No DNA accompanies this entry. The CDR1 and CDR2 encoded by the germline V gene are SQVTM and ANQGSEA. This clonotype was sampled from a human donor in good health. Some clones in this sample may be carry-over from other donors' samples. The specimen was memory CD8+ T cells from blood. Per the publication, the cell subset or site label means: conventional CD8+ memory T cells (TMEM), sorted as controls. Recombination joined TRBV29-1 with TRBJ2-2. This receptor carries the CDR3 CSVLPTLNTGELFF.